The TCR beta chain under discussion was sequenced for a study of blood T cells in healthy people across ages (dated by TCRdb to the mid-2010s). With respect to the entire study: In model experiments, template switching captured about one uniquely barcoded TCR beta cDNA molecule for every two T cells. The study analyzed two additional independent replicas of 1 million unique cDNA reads from the same blood draw for two donors, one aged 18 to 30 and one aged 80 or older. To avoid experimental bias, donors of different ages were distributed randomly across sequencing lanes. The donors were split into four age groups: young (average approximately 16 years), middle-aged (around 37), aged (about 62) and long-lived (approximately 80). The study measured age-related changes in TCR beta repertoire diversity using deep sequencing normalized with unique cDNA molecular identifiers. The paper as a whole reports these results and caveats: There was a strong correlation between observed TCR beta diversity and the percentage of naive T cells measured by flow cytometry. Compared with the aged group, the long-lived group had more naive CD4+ T cells, fewer expanded clones and increased TCR diversity, a pattern suggesting age selection. Estimates of total diversity based on one million sequenced T cells were considered lower bounds and underestimates. As age increased, observed TCR beta diversity per million T cells dropped in a roughly linear way, and a significant reduction was already evident by age 40. Bulk unsorted PBMC profiling prevented conclusive comparison of naive and antigen-experienced compartments. Because the CMV infection status of the donors was unknown, age-related changes in expanded clonotypes may potentially have been confounded.

This clonotype appeared many times. It has no known antigen specificity. Base quality data are lacking; no much larger clone is found one base away. Libraries were built with 5' RACE. The data were produced on an Illumina HiSeq 2500. A second PCR of roughly 6 to 11 cycles was run with a J-beta primer mix and a sample-barcoded 5' primer. Each TCR beta cDNA molecule received a unique molecular identifier from a template-switch 5' adaptor carrying 12 random nucleotides. Each sample yielded at least 3 million CDR3-containing paired-end reads. First-strand cDNA synthesis was performed from all RNA using the Mint cDNA synthesis kit, with priming by a TRBC-specific oligonucleotide. All cDNA was treated with uracil-DNA glycosylase and then went through a first 18-cycle PCR with the universal primers M1SS and BC2_uni_R. The paper's data handling went like this. Each sample was normalized by randomly selecting 1 million high-quality reads, each carrying a distinct molecular identifier. Reads sharing molecular identifiers were discarded rather than binned into consensus sequences. CDR3 identification, clonotype clustering and error correction used MiTCR with a Q25 quality threshold and the strictest error-elimination algorithm. Lower-bound total TCR beta diversity was estimated with a nonparametric unseen species model using Euler transformation. TCRdb handled the public reads itself, with Q25 trimming in fastp and clone calling in MiXCR, and kept productive beta chains. Rows are combined by CDR3 protein, so each entry shows the most common genes and DNA. The V and J calls, along with clone size, are taken from TCRdb and not from the paper's own processing. The sample table records about 640,000 distinct CDR3 sequences; roughly 31% of these occur just once. The ten largest clones represent 15% to 19% of the sample.

V is shortened by 6 bases, J by 4 bases, and the region joining them spans 14 bases. Reading from cysteine to phenylalanine, the CDR3 counts 13 amino acids. Only the CDR3 part of the read is kept: 39 bases, read in frame from the first base. CDR1 and CDR2 were assigned from the germline V gene (reference sequence) as DFQATT and SNEGSKA. The 39 donors, aged about 6 to 100 years, were systemically healthy Caucasian individuals from Russia. Each donor gave around 9.8 milliliters of peripheral blood, collected into EDTA-treated Vacutainer tubes. Ficoll-Paque density-gradient centrifugation was used to isolate PBMCs, with at least 7 million per sample. Trizol reagent was used to extract total RNA from PBMCs, with at least 6 micrograms per sample. The percentages of naive CD45RAhigh/CD27high T cells were determined by flow cytometry on a PBMC aliquot from every donor.

The origin of this receptor is a woman over 75 in good health. The rearranged chain carries TRBV20-1 and TRBJ2-3; the D gene assignment is ambiguous. The sample consisted of blood. The nucleotide sequence is TGCAGTGCCCCGACGCAGATCTCAGATACGCAGTATTTT. This is translated as CSAPTQISDTQYF.